The sequence of this T cell receptor beta chain was determined in a study of long-term antiretroviral therapy in people with HIV. About the research overall: The immediate-ART recommendation dates to 2015, and the earliest samples predate it by about a decade. General study points: Diversity remained lower than transplant donor controls, even though it increased after ART.

V was cut by 3 bases and J by 3 bases, with 9 bases left in between. The CDR3 spans 13 residues. From germline, CDR1 is SGDLS and CDR2 YYNGEE. For this clone: Antigen: not known.

A minimum of one pre-ART and two post-ART PBMC samples existed for each donor. With survey level as its setting, the immunoSEQ assay was v3.0. This table comes from immunoSEQ multiplex PCR, and its TCRdb copy is limited to in-frame clones, with some not included. The repertoire includes tens of thousands of clones, 76% of them detected once, and about 10% sits in the top ten. This chain connects TRBV9 to TRBJ1-1, with D hard to call. This TCR was sampled from a woman aged 35 to 49 with HIV. The sample in question was unsorted PBMCs, obtained 1.1 years before starting antiretroviral therapy. This CDR3 reads CASSAQIDTEAFF. The CDR3 DNA follows: TGTGCCAGCAGCGCGCAAATCGACACTGAAGCTTTCTTT.